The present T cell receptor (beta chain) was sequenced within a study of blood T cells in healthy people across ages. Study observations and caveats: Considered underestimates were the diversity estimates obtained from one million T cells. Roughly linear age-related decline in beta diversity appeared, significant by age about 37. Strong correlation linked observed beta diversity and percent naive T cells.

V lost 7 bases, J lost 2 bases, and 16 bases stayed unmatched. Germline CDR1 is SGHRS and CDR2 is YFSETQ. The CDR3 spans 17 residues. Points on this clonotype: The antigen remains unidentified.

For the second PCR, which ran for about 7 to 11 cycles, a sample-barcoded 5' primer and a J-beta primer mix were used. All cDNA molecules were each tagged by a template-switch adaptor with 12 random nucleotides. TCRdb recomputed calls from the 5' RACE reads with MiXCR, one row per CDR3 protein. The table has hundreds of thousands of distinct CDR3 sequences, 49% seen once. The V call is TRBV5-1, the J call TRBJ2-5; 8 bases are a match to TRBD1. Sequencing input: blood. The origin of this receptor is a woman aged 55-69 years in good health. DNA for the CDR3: TGCGCCAGCGGAGCCGACAGGGGAGAAATCGCGCAAGAGACCCAGTACTTC. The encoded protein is CASGADRGEIAQETQYF.